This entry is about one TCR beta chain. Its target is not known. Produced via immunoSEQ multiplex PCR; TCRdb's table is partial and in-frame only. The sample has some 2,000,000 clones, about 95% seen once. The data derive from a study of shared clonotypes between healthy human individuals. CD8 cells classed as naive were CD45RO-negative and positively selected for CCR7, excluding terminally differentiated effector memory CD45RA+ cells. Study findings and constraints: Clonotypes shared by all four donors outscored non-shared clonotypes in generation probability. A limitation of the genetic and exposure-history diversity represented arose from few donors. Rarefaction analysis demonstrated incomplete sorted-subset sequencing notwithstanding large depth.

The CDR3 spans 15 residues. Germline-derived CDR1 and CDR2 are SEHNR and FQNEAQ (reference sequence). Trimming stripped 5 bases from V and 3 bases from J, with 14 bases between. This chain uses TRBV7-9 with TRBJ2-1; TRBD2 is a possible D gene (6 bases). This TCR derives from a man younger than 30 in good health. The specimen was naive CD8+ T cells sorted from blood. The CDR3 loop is CASSLTGGDYNEQFF. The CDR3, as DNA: TGTGCCAGCAGCCTCACGGGCGGGGACTACAATGAGCAGTTCTTC.